Presented here are 11 T cell receptor beta chains from one specimen sequenced in a study of T-cell reconstitution after alpha-beta-depleted transplantation in children. Unique molecular identifiers featured in how the TCRbeta library was prepared. TCRdb itself ran the PCR reads through MiXCR, one entry per CDR3 protein. The sample lists around 94,000 distinct CDR3 sequences; around 5.9% were seen once. The sequencing here drew on PBMCs, mostly from graft donor cells, taken 60 days after TCRalphabeta/CD19-depleted stem cell transplant. All receptors come from a female patient younger than 10 who had a stem cell transplant for Fanconi anemia, so the T cells may come from the graft donor.

This clonotype was seen at least ten times. The germline gene is not matched at one end of the junction; a read error may be the cause. The chain couples TRBV11-2 to TRBJ1-1; no definite D call. Germline CDR1 SGHAT, CDR2 FQNNGV. The CDR3 covers 13 residues. As DNA, the CDR3 is TGTGCCAGCACCTTAAAATGGAACACTGAAGCTTTCTTT. It codes for CASTLKWNTEAFF.

This clonotype occurred many times. The V gene is TRBV20-1, the J gene TRBJ2-2, with 8 positions matching TRBD2. CDR1 is DFQATT and CDR2 is SNEGSKA in the germline V gene (reference sequence). This CDR3 has 15 residues. V dropped 6 bases and J dropped 6; count of bases not matched to a gene: 12. Here the CDR3 reads CSARPPGGPPGELFF. The CDR3 DNA sequence: TGCAGTGCACGCCCCCCGGGAGGGCCCCCCGGGGAGCTGTTTTTT.

The rearrangement uses TRBV21-1 and TRBJ2-5; no check of the table's D call, TRBD1, against the DNA was made. TRBV21-1 is described as a pseudogene. The CDR3 length is 18 residues. The CDR3 nucleotides read TGTGCCAGCAGCCCCCCCTCGCGGCAAGCCGACCCTCAAGAGACCCAGTACTTC. This translates into CASSPPSRQADPQETQYF.

The table lists this clonotype with many counts. The chain links TRBV20-1 to TRBJ2-5, with 7 bases identical to TRBD2. V lost 0 bases to trimming and J lost 4 bases; unmatched junction nucleotides: 2. Looked up from germline, CDR1 is DFQATT and CDR2 is SNEGSKA (reference sequence). The CDR3 consists of 13 residues. The CDR3 bases are TGCAGTGCTAGAGATGGCGGGAGAGAGACCCAGTACTTC. This translates into CSARDGGRETQYF.

This clonotype was observed a few times. The genes are TRBV7-3 and TRBJ2-1, with 8 bases matching TRBD2. This CDR3 region has 18 residues. Per the germline V gene, CDR1 is SGHTA and CDR2 is FQGTGA. Unmatched junction bases numbered 18, after V lost 2 bases and J lost 9 bases. The CDR3 sequence: CASSLGTGDGTRFGEQFF. In DNA, the CDR3 is TGTGCCAGCAGCTTAGGTACCGGGGACGGGACTAGATTTGGTGAGCAGTTCTTC.

Ten or more counts support this clonotype. V and J are TRBV4-2 and TRBJ2-7, with a possible D match to TRBD1 (5 bases). Germline lookup yields CDR1 LGHNA and CDR2 YNFKEQ. CDR3 length: 16 residues. V lost 5 bases to trimming and J lost 4 bases, with 21 bases between them. The CDR3: CASSEGWGPLNYEQYF. CDR3 DNA: TGTGCCAGCAGCGAAGGGTGGGGCCCTCTTAATTACGAGCAGTACTTC.

This clonotype was seen repeatedly, ten times or more. J is TRBJ2-1 and V is TRBV2; D not resolved. In germline, CDR1 is SNHLY, CDR2 FYNNEI. The CDR3 runs 13 residues. V dropped 1 base and J dropped 6 bases, with 7 bases sitting between them. In DNA form, the CDR3 reads TGTGCCAGCAGTGAAGAGACTTTCAATGAGCAGTTCTTC. Translated, it gives CASSEETFNEQFF.

Many counts were recorded for this clonotype. The rearrangement joins TRBV20-1 to TRBJ2-7; D gene ambiguous. This CDR3 has 13 amino acids. The germline CDR1 and CDR2 sequences are DFQATT and SNEGSKA (reference sequence). Trimming shortened V by 2 bases and J by 3 bases, and 11 bases separated the two germline ends. CDR3 in DNA: TGCAGTGCTAGACCCGACTTCCGCTACGAGCAGTACTTC. Protein sequence: CSARPDFRYEQYF.

This clonotype was recorded many times. Written as DNA, the CDR3 is TGTGCCAGCAGCTTACTAGCGGGGGGGCCTGGGGATACGCAGTATTTT. The encoded protein is CASSLLAGGPGDTQYF. V usage is TRBV11-2 and J usage is TRBJ2-3; TRBD2 matches at 12 bases. The germline V gene encodes CDR1 SGHAT and CDR2 FQNNGV. The CDR3 has 16 residues. Trimming removed 2 bases from V and 6 bases from J; junction bases left unmatched: 6.

The chain carries TRBV3-1 and TRBJ2-5, with TRBD2 identical over 10 bases. In germline, CDR1 is LGHDT, CDR2 YNNKEL (reference sequence). This CDR3 has 16 residues. The junction had 13 bases not matched to a gene; V was cut back by 11 bases and J by 1 base. This CDR3 is CASTQAGGQLQETQYF. CDR3 bases: TGTGCCTCCACCCAAGCGGGGGGGCAGCTCCAAGAGACCCAGTACTTC.

This chain connects TRBV20-1 to TRBJ2-7, with D unresolved. This CDR3 spans 12 amino acids. V was trimmed by 1 base and J by 3 bases, leaving 7 bases between them. Looked up from germline, CDR1 is DFQATT and CDR2 is SNEGSKA (reference sequence). The CDR3 spells CSARGRIYEQYF. For the CDR3, the DNA is TGCAGTGCTAGAGGACGGATCTACGAGCAGTACTTC.